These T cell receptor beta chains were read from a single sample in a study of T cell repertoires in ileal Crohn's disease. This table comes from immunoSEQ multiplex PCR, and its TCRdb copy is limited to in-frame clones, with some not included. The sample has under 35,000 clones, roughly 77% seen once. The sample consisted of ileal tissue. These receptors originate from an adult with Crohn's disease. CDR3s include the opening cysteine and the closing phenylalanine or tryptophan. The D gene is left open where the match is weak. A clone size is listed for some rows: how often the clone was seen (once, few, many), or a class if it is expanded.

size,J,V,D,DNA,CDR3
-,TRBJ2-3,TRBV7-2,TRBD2,TGTGCCAGCAGCGCCACGGGAGGAGGGGATACGCAGTATTTT,CASSATGGGDTQYF
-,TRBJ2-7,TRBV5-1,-,TGCGCCAGCAGCTTAACTCGCGGGGAAACTTACGAGCAGTACTTC,CASSLTRGETYEQYF
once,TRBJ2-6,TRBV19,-,TGTGCCAGTAGTCTCGGACTGCCTGGGGCCAACGTCCTGACTTTC,CASSLGLPGANVLTF
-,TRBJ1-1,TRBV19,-,TGTGCCAGTAGCTATCGGGGGTACACTGAAGCTTTCTTT,CASSYRGYTEAFF
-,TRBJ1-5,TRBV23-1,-,TGCGCCAGCAGTCAACACAGGGAAGGACAGCCCCAGCATTTT,CASSQHREGQPQHF
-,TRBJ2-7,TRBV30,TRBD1,TGTGCCTGGAGGCCCGACAGGGCGGCGGAGCAGTACTTC,CAWRPDRAAEQYF
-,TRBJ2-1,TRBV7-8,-,TGTGCCAGCAGCTTCAGGGACACCTCCTACAATGAGCAGTTCTTC,CASSFRDTSYNEQFF
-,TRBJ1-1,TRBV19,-,TGTGCCAGTAACGCGGCGGTTGGGGGCGCTGAAGCTTTCTTT,CASNAAVGGAEAFF
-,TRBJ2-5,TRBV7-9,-,TGTGCCAGCAGCCAGTCCCTTGCCCAAGAGACCCAGTACTTC,CASSQSLAQETQYF
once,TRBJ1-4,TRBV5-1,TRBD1,TGCGCCAGCAGCCCTGGACAGGGCAATGAAAAACTGTTTTTT,CASSPGQGNEKLFF
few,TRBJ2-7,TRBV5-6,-,TGTGCCAGCAGCTTTGGCCAGATGGGACATTTCGAATCCTACGAGCAGTACTTC,CASSFGQMGHFESYEQYF
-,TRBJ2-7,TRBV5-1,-,TGCGCCAGCAGCTTGGAGGCGGGTCGCTACGAGCAGTACTTC,CASSLEAGRYEQYF
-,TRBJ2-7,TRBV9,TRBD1,TGTGCCAGCAGCGTAGGAGCAGACAGGGTCCACGAGCAGTACTTC,CASSVGADRVHEQYF
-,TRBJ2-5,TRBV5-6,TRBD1,TGTGCCAGCAGTTCGGACTACAGGGGGCCTGGGGAGACCCAGTACTTC,CASSSDYRGPGETQYF
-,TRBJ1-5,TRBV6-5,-,TGTGCCAGCAGCCCAAGCTTGAGCTCTCGTCAGCCCCAGCATTTT,CASSPSLSSRQPQHF
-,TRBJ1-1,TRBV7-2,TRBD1,TGTGCCAGCAGCTTCGACAGGGGTTCGTACACTGAAGCTTTCTTT,CASSFDRGSYTEAFF
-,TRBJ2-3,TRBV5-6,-,TGTGCCAGCAGGACGATCCTAGCGTTGAGCACAGATACGCAGTATTTT,CASRTILALSTDTQYF
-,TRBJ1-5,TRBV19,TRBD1,TGTGCCAGTAGTATAGGGGGGACAGGGGGAAATCAGCCCCAGCATTTT,CASSIGGTGGNQPQHF
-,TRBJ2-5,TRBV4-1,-,TGCGCCAGCAGCTACGGACTGGGAGAGACCCAGTACTTC,CASSYGLGETQYF
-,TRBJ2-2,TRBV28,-,TGTGCCAGCACCAGGGGAGGGCTGAACACCGGGGAGCTGTTTTTT,CASTRGGLNTGELFF
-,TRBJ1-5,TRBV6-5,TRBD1,TGTGCCAGCAGTTGGGGACAGGGAAGAGCGCCCCAGCATTTT,CASSWGQGRAPQHF
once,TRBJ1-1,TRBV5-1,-,TGCGCCAGCACTGACAGATTTGAAGCTTTCTTT,CASTDRFEAFF
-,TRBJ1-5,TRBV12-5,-,TGTGCTAGTGGCCCCGCGGGGAGGGGCAATCAGCCCCAGCATTTT,CASGPAGRGNQPQHF